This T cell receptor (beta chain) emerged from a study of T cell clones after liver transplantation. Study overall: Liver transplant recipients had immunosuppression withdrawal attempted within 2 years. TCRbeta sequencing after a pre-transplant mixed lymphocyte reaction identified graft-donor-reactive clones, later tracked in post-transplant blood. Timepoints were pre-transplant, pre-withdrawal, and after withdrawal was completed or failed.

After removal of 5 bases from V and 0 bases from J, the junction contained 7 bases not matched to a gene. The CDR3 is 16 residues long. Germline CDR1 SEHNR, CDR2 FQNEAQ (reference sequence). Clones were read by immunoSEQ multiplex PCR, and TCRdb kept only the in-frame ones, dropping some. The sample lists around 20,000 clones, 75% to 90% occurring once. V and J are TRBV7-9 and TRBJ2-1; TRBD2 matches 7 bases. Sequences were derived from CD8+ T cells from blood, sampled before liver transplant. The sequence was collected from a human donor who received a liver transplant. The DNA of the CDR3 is TGTGCCAGCAGCCCTGCTAGCGGACCCTCCTACAATGAGCAGTTCTTC. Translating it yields CASSPASGPSYNEQFF.